One and the same sample provided the 24 T cell receptor beta chains below, sequenced in a study of Ad26.COV2.S vaccination and SARS-CoV-2 variants. Using immunoSEQ multiplex PCR, the repertoire was profiled, and TCRdb retains in-frame clones only, with some absent. The data show about 350,000 clones, about 90% seen once. The sequences come from peripheral blood, collected after recovery from COVID-19. These receptors were obtained from a human donor who had recovered from COVID-19.

The chain combines TRBV29-1 with TRBJ2-7; 8 bases align to TRBD1. The CDR3 is made up of 13 amino acids. Germline CDR1 SQVTM, CDR2 ANQGSEA. V lost 8 bases and J lost 4; bases outside the gene matches: 10. The CDR3 here is CSFRQGYRYEQYF. In DNA, the CDR3 is TGCAGCTTCCGACAGGGGTATCGGTACGAGCAGTACTTC.

The J gene is TRBJ2-2, the V gene TRBV28; 7 bases line up with TRBD1. Germline V lookup: CDR1 MDHEN, CDR2 SYDVKM. Losses at the gene ends were 5 bases for V and 1 base for J; bases not matched to a gene: 10. The CDR3 runs 17 residues. CDR3 in amino acids: CASSVGTASLNTGELFF. The CDR3 bases are TGTGCCAGCAGTGTTGGGACAGCCAGCTTGAACACCGGGGAGCTGTTTTTT.

This clone came up once. This sequence joins TRBV3-1 (or the pseudogene TRBV3-2) and TRBJ2-2; D is ambiguous. There are 19 residues in the CDR3. Germline CDR1 reads LGHDT; CDR2 reads YNNKEL (reference sequence). Trimming took off 0 bases at V and 1 base at J, with 18 bases between the two ends. This chain's CDR3 is CASSQDPSRPPLNTGELFF. CDR3 nucleotides: TGTGCCAGCAGCCAAGATCCCTCGAGGCCTCCTCTGAACACCGGGGAGCTGTTTTTT.

This clone was counted a single time. The genes are TRBV6-2 or TRBV6-3 and TRBJ1-4; no clear D gene. The CDR3 totals 16 residues. Germline V gives CDR1 MNHEY, CDR2 SVGEGT. V was trimmed by 0 bases and J by 7 bases, leaving 15 bases between them. Here the CDR3 DNA reads TGTGCCAGCAGTTACTCGTTGGCCGATTTGGGTGAAAAACTGTTTTTT. This gives the protein CASSYSLADLGEKLFF.

This sequence joins TRBV11-2 and TRBJ1-2; TRBD1 might be the D (6 bases). V was pared by 2 bases and J by 4 bases, with 17 bases between. CDR3 size: 16 residues. Germline CDR1 reads SGHAT; CDR2 reads FQNNGV. The CDR3 DNA reads as TGTGCCAGCAGCTTACATCGACAGGCCTCCGTCTATGGCTACACCTTC. Translation gives CASSLHRQASVYGYTF.

Note on this clone: Other DNA sequences in this specimen translate into the identical CDR3. The chain has TRBV20-1 and TRBJ2-1; D not certain. Germline V gives CDR1 DFQATT, CDR2 SNEGSKA (reference sequence). The CDR3 runs to 11 residues. V was clipped by 3 bases and J by 6 bases, with 6 bases between them. The chain's CDR3 is CSARLVNEQFF. CDR3 bases: TGCAGTGCTAGGCTTGTCAATGAGCAGTTCTTC.

The chain couples TRBV9 to TRBJ1-3; D remains unclear. The CDR3 runs to 15 residues. Germline V gene sequence: CDR1 SGDLS, CDR2 YYNGEE. The V end lost 2 bases, the J end lost 2 bases, and 11 bases lay between the germline ends. For the CDR3, the DNA is TGTGCCAGCAGCGTTATCGGGAGCCCTGGAAACACCATATATTTT. This sequence encodes CASSVIGSPGNTIYF.

The chain carries TRBV3-1 (or the pseudogene TRBV3-2) and TRBJ2-5, with TRBD2 matching over 9 bases. V was clipped by 7 bases and J by 5 bases; unmatched bases: 14. In germline, CDR1 is LGHDT, CDR2 YNNKEL (reference sequence). The CDR3 contains 16 residues. The CDR3 sequence: CASTQPGAGGPETQYF. The CDR3 nucleotides read TGTGCCAGCACCCAGCCGGGGGCGGGGGGGCCGGAGACCCAGTACTTC.

The V call is TRBV27, the J call TRBJ1-1; D uncertain. The V gene's germline CDR1 is MNHEY and CDR2 SMNVEV (reference sequence). Trimming cost V 3 bases and J 1 base, with 9 bases left between them. CDR3 length equals 14 residues. CDR3: CASSFVTRNTEAFF. CDR3 DNA sequence: TGTGCCAGCAGTTTCGTGACAAGGAACACTGAAGCTTTCTTT.

The V and J genes are TRBV19 and TRBJ1-2; TRBD1 agrees at 10 bases. With 4 bases clipped from V and 6 bases from J, the junction kept 2 bases outside the gene matches. Germline loops: CDR1 LNHDA, CDR2 SQIVND (reference sequence). The CDR3 contains 13 residues. The CDR3 loop is CASSKTGGDGYTF. CDR3 DNA: TGTGCCAGTAGTAAGACAGGGGGCGATGGCTACACCTTC.

The CDR3 loop is CASRTGTENADTQYF. The DNA of the CDR3 is TGTGCCAGCAGGACCGGGACAGAAAATGCAGATACGCAGTATTTT. This chain uses TRBV7-9 with TRBJ2-3; 7 nucleotides agree with TRBD1. The CDR3 runs 15 residues. J gave up 4 bases and V 6 bases, and 10 bases lay outside the gene matches. Germline V CDR1 and CDR2: SEHNR, FQNEAQ (reference sequence).

V usage is TRBV9 and J usage is TRBJ1-5; D call uncertain. V was pared by 4 bases and J by 0 bases, with 11 bases between. The CDR3 extends over 15 amino acids. The germline V gene encodes CDR1 SGDLS and CDR2 YYNGEE. This chain's CDR3 is CASSLTGNSNQPQHF. DNA for the CDR3: TGTGCCAGCAGCCTAACCGGGAATAGCAATCAGCCCCAGCATTTT.

This sequence joins TRBV5-8 and TRBJ1-1, with no clear D. The V gene's germline CDR1 is SGHTS and CDR2 YDEGEE. V was clipped by 4 bases and J by 4 bases, with 14 bases between them. The CDR3 is 14 amino acids. CDR3 coding DNA: TGTGCCAGCAGCCTCGGACCGACTGGCACTGAAGCTTTCTTT. Translating it yields CASSLGPTGTEAFF.

The chain uses TRBV6-2 or TRBV6-3 and TRBJ1-5; TRBD1 might be the D (5 bases). V lost 3 bases and J 1 base, leaving 19 bases between the germline ends. The CDR3 runs to 18 residues. Germline V gene sequence: CDR1 MNHEY, CDR2 SVGEGT. The chain's CDR3 is CASSYRRGSGSSNQPQHF. The CDR3 coding sequence is TGTGCCAGCAGTTATCGGAGGGGATCAGGATCGAGCAATCAGCCCCAGCATTTT.

The chain is built from TRBV9 and TRBJ1-2; D call uncertain. V was cut by 0 bases and J by 6 bases, with 15 bases left in between. The CDR3 runs to 15 residues. The germline gives CDR1 SGDLS, CDR2 YYNGEE. This CDR3 is CASSVDQAGPHGYTF. The CDR3 region has the DNA TGTGCCAGCAGCGTAGACCAGGCAGGCCCCCATGGCTACACCTTC.

The V gene is TRBV15, the J gene TRBJ1-4, with unresolved D. The CDR3 sequence is 17 residues long. V was pared by 0 bases and J by 0 bases, with 11 bases between. Germline V gives CDR1 LNHNV, CDR2 YYDKDF (reference sequence). In DNA, the CDR3 is TGTGCCACCAGCAGAGACGTAACCTGGACAACTAATGAAAAACTGTTTTTT. Residues: CATSRDVTWTTNEKLFF.

The table lists this clone with a count of one. The CDR3 loop is CASSRDPGTEAFF. The CDR3, as DNA: TGCGCCAGCAGCCGTGATCCGGGCACTGAAGCTTTCTTT. The rearrangement links TRBV5-1 to TRBJ1-1; no definite D call. From germline, CDR1 is SGHRS and CDR2 YFSETQ. Trimming took off 4 bases at V and 4 bases at J, with 11 bases between the two ends. The CDR3 spans 13 residues.

The gene calls are TRBV24-1 and TRBJ2-3; 9 nucleotides line up with TRBD2. Germline V gene sequence: CDR1 KGHDR, CDR2 SFDVKD. With V trimmed by 7 bases and J by 1 base, 17 bases remained unmatched. This CDR3 is built from 19 residues. The DNA for the CDR3 is TGTGCCACCAGAGGGGCTAGCGGGGACATATTTCCTTGCACAGATACGCAGTATTTT. This translates into CATRGASGDIFPCTDTQYF.

The chain links TRBV5-3 to TRBJ1-6; D unclear. TRBV5-3 is labeled an ORF, and its function is uncertain. The CDR3 runs 20 residues. V shed 0 bases and J shed 8 bases, with 27 bases lying between them. The CDR3 protein is CARSLDRSFLGWKRDSPLHF. In DNA form, the CDR3 reads TGTGCCAGAAGCTTGGACCGATCCTTTTTGGGGTGGAAACGGGATTCACCCCTCCACTTT.

The chain combines TRBV5-1 with TRBJ1-1, with D tentatively TRBD1 (5 bases). V dropped 4 bases and J dropped 0 bases, with 10 bases sitting between them. This CDR3 has 14 amino acids. Looked up from germline, CDR1 is SGHRS and CDR2 is YFSETQ. CDR3 loop: CASSGDGMNTEAFF. The CDR3 nucleotides are TGCGCCAGCAGCGGGGACGGTATGAACACTGAAGCTTTCTTT.

This chain links TRBV5-1 with TRBJ2-7; the match to TRBD1 covers 7 bases. The CDR3 covers 14 residues. The germline V gene has CDR1 SGHRS and CDR2 YFSETQ. Germline trimming cut 0 bases from V and 3 bases from J; bases unmatched to any gene: 3. DNA of the CDR3: TGCGCCAGCAGCTTGGGGCAGGGGGTCTACGAGCAGTACTTC. Encoded protein: CASSLGQGVYEQYF.

V usage is TRBV6-5 and J usage is TRBJ2-5; TRBD2 is a possible D gene (5 bases). The CDR3 extends over 14 amino acids. Trimming stripped 2 bases from V and 0 bases from J, with 7 bases between. Germline assignment: CDR1 MNHEY and CDR2 SVGAGI. The CDR3 nucleotides read TGTGCCAGCAGTTACGGGGAGAACCAAGAGACCCAGTACTTC. Its translation: CASSYGENQETQYF.

This chain joins TRBV4-1 and TRBJ1-6; unclear D gene. This CDR3 is built from 14 residues. Germline V CDR1 and CDR2: MGHRA, YSYEKL. Trimming took off 2 bases at V and 9 bases at J, with 11 bases between the two ends. In nucleotides, the CDR3 is TGCGCCAGCAGCCAACGCTGGGAGTCTTCACCCCTCCACTTT. As protein: CASSQRWESSPLHF.

The chain combines TRBV19 with TRBJ2-5; tentative D call: TRBD2 (5 bases). The CDR3 has 13 amino acids. The germline gives CDR1 LNHDA, CDR2 SQIVND (reference sequence). Trimming took off 4 bases at V and 1 base at J, with 7 bases between the two ends. Here the CDR3 DNA reads TGTGCCAGTAGTAAGACTATCCAAGAGACCCAGTACTTC. Encoded protein: CASSKTIQETQYF.